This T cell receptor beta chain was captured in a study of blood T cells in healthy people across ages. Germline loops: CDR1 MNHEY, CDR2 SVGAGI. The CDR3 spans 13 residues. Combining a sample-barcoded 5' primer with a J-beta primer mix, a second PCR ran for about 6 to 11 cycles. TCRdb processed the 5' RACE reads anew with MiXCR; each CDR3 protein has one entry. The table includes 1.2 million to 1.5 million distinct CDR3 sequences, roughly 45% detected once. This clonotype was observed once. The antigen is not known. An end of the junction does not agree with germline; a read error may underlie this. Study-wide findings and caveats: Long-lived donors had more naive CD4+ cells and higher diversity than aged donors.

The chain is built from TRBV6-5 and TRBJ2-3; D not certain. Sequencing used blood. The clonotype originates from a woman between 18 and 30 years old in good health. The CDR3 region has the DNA TGTGCCGGCAGTATTATGAACGGGGATACGCAGTATTTT. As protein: CAGSIMNGDTQYF.